A single sample is the source of the 14 T cell receptor beta chains below, sequenced in a study of T cells in Graves' hyperthyroidism and ophthalmopathy. RNA transcripts were the template for amplifying TCR beta CDR3 regions. The HTBI primer set was used in a first-round RT-PCR of the TCR CDR3. TCRdb re-analysed the multiplex PCR reads in MiXCR, keeping a single row per CDR3 protein. This table has approximately 690,000 distinct CDR3 sequences, about 14% appearing once. The sequencing sample was made of blood. The source is a woman between 50 and 59 years old with Graves' ophthalmopathy.

This clonotype came up a few times. V is TRBV29-1 and J is TRBJ1-4; TRBD1 might be the D (6 bases). The CDR3 runs 12 residues. CDR1 is SQVTM, CDR2 ANQGSEA, per germline. V lost 5 bases and J 7 bases, leaving 11 bases between the germline ends. The CDR3 DNA is TGCAGCGTTAGGGACACTGGTGAAAAACTGTTTTTT. Amino acid sequence: CSVRDTGEKLFF.

This clonotype was seen many times. The rearrangement links TRBV18 to TRBJ2-7; 7 bases agree with TRBD1. Trimming took 1 base from V and 3 from J; bases not matched to a gene: 6. The CDR3 has 15 residues. Germline V gives CDR1 KGHSH, CDR2 LQKENI. This CDR3 reads CASSPRVTGYYEQYF. The CDR3, as DNA: TGTGCCAGCTCACCACGGGTGACAGGGTACTACGAGCAGTACTTC.

J is TRBJ2-5 and V is TRBV7-2, with TRBD1 identical over 9 bases. CDR1 SGHTA and CDR2 FQGNSA come from the germline V gene. V gave up 7 bases and J gave up 2 bases; unmatched junction bases: 2. The CDR3 extends over 13 amino acids. CDR3 nucleotides: TGTGCCAGCACCGACAGGGGGCAAGAGACCCAGTACTTC. Its protein is CASTDRGQETQYF.

This clonotype was detected a few times. The V and J genes are TRBV5-1 and TRBJ1-2; 11 positions agree with TRBD1. Per the germline V gene, CDR1 is SGHRS and CDR2 is YFSETQ. The CDR3 sequence is 17 residues long. The V segment lost 4 bases and the J segment 3 bases; nucleotides outside the gene matches: 11. The CDR3 region has the DNA TGCGCCAGCAGCCGGACCTTGGACAGGGGGCAGGACTATGGCTACACCTTC. Translation: CASSRTLDRGQDYGYTF.

This clonotype was recorded many times. V gene TRBV29-1 combines with J gene TRBJ2-3; 12 bases map to TRBD2. CDR1 is SQVTM, CDR2 ANQGSEA, per germline. V lost 6 bases to trimming and J lost 3 bases; unmatched junction nucleotides: 4. The CDR3 consists of 14 residues. CDR3 residues: CSVGLAGFTDTQYF. As DNA, the CDR3 is TGCAGCGTGGGACTAGCGGGTTTTACAGATACGCAGTATTTT.

This clonotype has more than one count but fewer than ten. The chain links TRBV30 to TRBJ1-4; 9 bases align to TRBD1. V lost 1 base, J lost 0 bases, and 0 bases stayed unmatched. This CDR3 region has 15 residues. CDR1 is GTSNPN, CDR2 SVGIG, per germline (reference sequence). DNA for the CDR3: TGTGCCTGGAGTGGACAGGGGGCAACTAATGAAAAACTGTTTTTT. Protein product: CAWSGQGATNEKLFF.

This clonotype came up many times. The rearrangement joins TRBV28 to TRBJ2-7; TRBD1 matches at 7 bases. The V segment lost 7 bases and the J segment 7 bases; nucleotides outside the gene matches: 10. Germline V gene sequence: CDR1 MDHEN, CDR2 SYDVKM. The CDR3 has 13 amino acids. The CDR3 is CASTIFGTEEQYF. In DNA form, the CDR3 reads TGTGCCAGCACAATTTTTGGGACAGAAGAGCAGTACTTC.

Remarks on this clonotype: One base away lies a much larger clone, so this may be a sequencing read error. The chain uses TRBV20-1 and TRBJ2-7; 8 bases agree with TRBD1. V was pared by 3 bases and J by 1 base, with 5 bases of the junction left unmatched. This CDR3 spans 14 amino acids. From germline, CDR1 is DFQATT and CDR2 SNEGSKA (reference sequence). CDR3 sequence (DNA): TGCAGTGCTAGTGGGACAGGCAATTCCTACGAGCAGTACTTC. It yields the protein CSASGTGNSYEQYF.

In its sample, this clonotype was seen many times. The rearrangement links TRBV6-1 to TRBJ1-2; D may be TRBD1 (5 bases). V was clipped by 5 bases and J by 8 bases, with 18 bases between them. This CDR3 has 14 amino acids. Germline V lookup: CDR1 MNHNS, CDR2 SASEGT. The CDR3 bases are TGTGCCAGCAGTTACTTCGGGCAGGGAGGCGGCTACACCTTC. Its translation is CASSYFGQGGGYTF.

This clonotype was seen ten or more times. V and J are TRBV29-1 and TRBJ2-3, with 7 bases lining up with TRBD1. The CDR3 totals 13 residues. CDR1 is SQVTM and CDR2 is ANQGSEA in the germline V gene. V lost 7 bases to trimming and J lost 4 bases; unmatched junction nucleotides: 8. The CDR3 region has the DNA TGCAGCGCGAAGACAGGGAGAGCAGATACGCAGTATTTT. Its translation is CSAKTGRADTQYF.

In this sample, this clonotype turned up a few times. The chain couples TRBV13 to TRBJ2-5; tentative D call: TRBD2 (6 bases). The ends were cut back, 3 bases at V and 5 bases at J, with 16 bases in the middle. This CDR3 is built from 15 residues. The germline gives CDR1 PRHDT, CDR2 FYEKMQ (reference sequence). CDR3 bases: TGTGCCAGCAGCTTTGGGAGCAGGAGGGAGGAGACCCAGTACTTC. It is translated as CASSFGSRREETQYF.

This clonotype showed up many times. The rearrangement joins TRBV27 to TRBJ1-6; D is possibly TRBD1 (5 bases). Germline CDR1 is MNHEY and CDR2 is SMNVEV (reference sequence). CDR3 length: 14 residues. The V and J ends lost 7 bases and 7 bases respectively, with 14 bases between them. CDR3 coding DNA: TGTGCCAGCACACGGGACTCCACAAATTCACCCCTCCACTTT. It translates to CASTRDSTNSPLHF.

This clonotype was counted between two and nine times. A much more abundant neighbour one base away suggests this may be a read error. The chain employs TRBV20-1 and TRBJ2-1; either TRBD1 or TRBD2 may supply D (5 bases each). Germline V lookup: CDR1 DFQATT, CDR2 SNEGSKA (reference sequence). The V and J ends lost 1 base and 2 bases respectively, with 12 bases between them. The CDR3 length is 15 residues. In DNA form, the CDR3 reads TGCAGTGCTAGAGCGTCATCGGGGCCCTACAATGAGCAGTTCTTC. This translates into CSARASSGPYNEQFF.

This clonotype was detected a few times. J is TRBJ1-5 and V is TRBV7-9, with TRBD1 as a possible D gene (6 bases). CDR1 and CDR2 from the germline V gene are SEHNR and FQNEAQ (reference sequence). The CDR3 is 15 residues long. Between the trimmed V and J ends, which lost 5 bases and 0 bases, there was a span of 11 bases. The CDR3 region is CASSQGGGSNQPQHF. The CDR3 DNA reads TGTGCCAGCAGCCAAGGGGGTGGTAGCAATCAGCCCCAGCATTTT.